These 32 T cell receptor beta chains were all obtained from the same sample, sequenced in a study of OX40 agonist ivuxolimab in advanced cancers. Assay: immunoSEQ multiplex PCR; the TCRdb copy retains only in-frame clones and omits some. Altogether some 66,000 clones are present, around 83% being singletons, with the ten largest covering about 2.3%. The source was CD4+ or CD8+ T cells sorted from blood, collected in a trial of the OX40 agonist ivuxolimab. These receptors were taken from an adult with an advanced solid tumor such as melanoma, head and neck, liver or kidney cancer.

The chain recombines TRBV19 with TRBJ1-2, with a tentative D call TRBD1 (6 bases). V lost 5 bases, J lost 7 bases, and 26 bases lay in between. The germline gives CDR1 LNHDA, CDR2 SQIVND (reference sequence). This CDR3 has 17 residues. CDR3 sequence: CASSPYPQAGAPFGYTF. The CDR3 coding sequence is TGTGCCAGTAGTCCATACCCCCAGGCAGGGGCTCCATTTGGCTACACCTTC. Supplemented by reference TRBV19 and TRBJ1-2, the full variable domain reads DGGITQSPKYLFRKEGQNVTLSCEQNLNHDAMYWYRQDPGQGLRLIYYSQIVNDFQKGDIAEGYSVSREKKESFPLTVTSAQKNPTAFYLCASSPYPQAGAPFGYTFGSGTRLTVV.

J is TRBJ1-1 and V is TRBV27; 7 bases are shared with TRBD1. V lost 6 bases, J lost 2 bases, and 9 bases stayed unmatched. This CDR3 is built from 15 residues. Germline V gives CDR1 MNHEY, CDR2 SMNVEV (reference sequence). The CDR3 DNA is TGTGCCAGCAGGCCCGTAGCAGGGGGAAACACTGAAGCTTTCTTT. Protein sequence: CASRPVAGGNTEAFF.

The chain links TRBV6-5 to TRBJ1-6; D remains unclear. Germline V gene sequence: CDR1 MNHEY, CDR2 SVGAGI. V was clipped by 0 bases and J by 5 bases, with 8 bases between them. The CDR3 loop spans 15 amino acids. The CDR3 protein is CASSYSGSDNSPLHF. CDR3 in DNA: TGTGCCAGCAGTTACTCCGGATCCGATAATTCACCCCTCCACTTT.

The CDR3 loop is CASSINREGGEQFF. The CDR3 nucleotides are TGTGCCAGTAGTATAAACCGGGAGGGTGGGGAGCAGTTCTTC. This chain connects TRBV19 to TRBJ2-1; 8 bases are shared with TRBD2. CDR3 size: 14 residues. J gave up 10 bases and V 2 bases, and 7 bases lay outside the gene matches. CDR1 and CDR2 (germline): LNHDA, SQIVND (reference sequence).

The rearrangement joins TRBV5-4 to TRBJ1-1, with TRBD1 as a possible D gene (6 bases). The V gene lost 4 bases and the J gene lost 2 bases, with 9 bases spanning the gap. This CDR3 region has 13 residues. Germline V CDR1 and CDR2: SGHNT, YYREEE (reference sequence). The CDR3 nucleotides are TGTGCCAGCAGCCAACAGGGAAACACTGAAGCTTTCTTT. It is translated as CASSQQGNTEAFF.

The rearrangement joins TRBV21-1 to TRBJ1-3. TRBV21-1 is listed as a pseudogene. The CDR3 contains 17 residues. CDR3: CASSKDRGRDSGNTIYF. DNA of the CDR3: TGTGCCAGCAGCAAAGATAGGGGGAGGGACTCTGGAAACACCATATATTTT.

This rearrangement joins TRBV19 to TRBJ2-2; D not certain. Trimming took 3 bases from V and 6 from J, leaving 8 bases between them. This CDR3 is 13 amino acids long. The V gene's germline CDR1 is LNHDA and CDR2 SQIVND (reference sequence). The CDR3 coding sequence is TGTGCCAGTAGTATTTATCTGGCCGGGGAGCTGTTTTTT. It translates to CASSIYLAGELFF. Complete variable domain (other parts from reference TRBV19 and TRBJ2-2): DGGITQSPKYLFRKEGQNVTLSCEQNLNHDAMYWYRQDPGQGLRLIYYSQIVNDFQKGDIAEGYSVSREKKESFPLTVTSAQKNPTAFYLCASSIYLAGELFFGEGSRLTVL.

This clone appeared a single time. The J gene is TRBJ2-7, the V gene TRBV4-2, with 12 bases aligning to TRBD2. Losses at the gene ends were 4 bases for V and 6 bases for J; bases not matched to a gene: 7. CDR3 size: 15 residues. From germline, CDR1 is LGHNA and CDR2 YNFKEQ. CDR3 coding DNA: TGTGCCAGCAGCCGGACTAGCGGGAATGGGGGCGAGCAGTACTTC. It is translated as CASSRTSGNGGEQYF.

The chain couples TRBV10-3 to TRBJ1-1; 9 bases fit TRBD1. Germline CDR1 and CDR2: ENHRY and SYGVKD. There are 14 residues in the CDR3. The V and J ends lost 6 bases and 5 bases, in that order; junction bases with no gene match: 7. The CDR3 reads CAIRNGQGYTEAFF. The CDR3 DNA reads TGTGCCATCAGGAACGGACAGGGGTATACTGAAGCTTTCTTT.

The V call is TRBV14, the J call TRBJ1-2, with 7 bases identical to TRBD1. The CDR3 has 15 amino acids. Trimming cost V 2 bases and J 6 bases; bases outside gene matches: 9. CDR1 is SGHDN and CDR2 is FVKESK in the germline V gene. DNA for the CDR3: TGTGCCAGCAGCCAAATCACAGGAGGGGGCCATGGCTACACCTTC. Translation: CASSQITGGGHGYTF.

The chain combines TRBV6-5 with TRBJ2-1; 7 bases line up with TRBD2. The CDR3 is made up of 16 amino acids. Trimming at V came to 4 bases and at J to 5 bases, leaving 11 bases not matched to a gene. From germline, CDR1 is MNHEY and CDR2 SVGAGI. The CDR3 sequence is CASSSQRASGNNEQFF. CDR3 in DNA: TGTGCCAGCAGTTCCCAAAGGGCTAGCGGAAACAATGAGCAGTTCTTC.

The chain is built from TRBV7-9 and TRBJ2-7, with no clear D. Germline CDR1 SEHNR, CDR2 FQNEAQ (reference sequence). Trimming shortened V by 0 bases and J by 4 bases, and 7 bases separated the two germline ends. The CDR3 spans 13 residues. The CDR3 region has the DNA TGTGCCAGCAGCTTAGCGGGTCAGTACGAGCAGTACTTC. Translated: CASSLAGQYEQYF.

CDR3 residues: CAIGAGSGTGELFF. The DNA of the CDR3 is TGTGCCATTGGAGCGGGAAGCGGCACCGGGGAGCTGTTTTTT. V gene TRBV10-3 combines with J gene TRBJ2-2; 7 bases agree with TRBD2. From germline, CDR1 is ENHRY and CDR2 SYGVKD. The CDR3 has 14 amino acids. After removal of 9 bases from V and 4 bases from J, the junction contained 8 bases not matched to a gene.

The CDR3 nucleotides read TGCAGCGCCTTAGACAGTAACCTTAATGAAAAACTGTTTTTT. It is translated as CSALDSNLNEKLFF. This chain uses TRBV29-1 with TRBJ1-4; tentatively, D is TRBD1 (5 bases). The CDR3 has 14 amino acids. Looked up from germline, CDR1 is SQVTM and CDR2 is ANQGSEA. Between the trimmed V and J ends, which lost 7 bases and 4 bases, there was a span of 16 bases.

This clone was counted a single time. The junction departs from the called germline gene at one end, perhaps through a read error. This chain connects TRBV2 to TRBJ2-2; no firm D call. Germline CDR1 is SNHLY and CDR2 is FYNNEI. There are 16 residues in the CDR3. The CDR3 region has the DNA TGTGCCAGCAGTGTATTAGGCAGCCAGAACGCCGGGGAGCTGTTTTTT. Translation: CASSVLGSQNAGELFF. Together with reference TRBV2 and TRBJ2-2, the CDR3 gives the full variable domain: EPEVTQTPSHQVTQMGQEVILRCVPISNHLYFYWYRQILGQKVEFLVSFYNNEISEKSEIFDDQFSVERPDGSNFTLKIRSTKLEDSAMYFCASSVLGSQNAGELFFGEGSRLTVL.

The CDR3 DNA sequence: TGCGCCAGCAGCTTGGGAGCAAGGGACACCGGGGAGCTGTTTTTT. It codes for CASSLGARDTGELFF. V is TRBV5-1 and J is TRBJ2-2; D unresolved. The CDR3 is made up of 15 amino acids. Germline V gene sequence: CDR1 SGHRS, CDR2 YFSETQ. Trimming pared 0 bases from V and 3 bases from J, leaving 9 bases between.

This sequence joins TRBV5-5 and TRBJ2-3; 8 bases are shared with TRBD1. V dropped 2 bases and J dropped 5; count of bases not matched to a gene: 4. This CDR3 is 14 amino acids long. Germline V lookup: CDR1 SGHKS, CDR2 YYEKEE (reference sequence). CDR3 sequence: CASSFSQGGDTQYF. CDR3 coding DNA: TGTGCCAGCAGCTTTTCACAGGGGGGAGATACGCAGTATTTT.

This clone has just a few counts. V and J are TRBV9 and TRBJ2-1; TRBD2 might be the D (9 bases). The CDR3 is 18 residues long. Germline CDR1 is SGDLS and CDR2 is YYNGEE. V was pared by 3 bases and J by 4 bases, with 23 bases between. Here the CDR3 DNA reads TGTGCCAGCAGCGGGACAGGGAGTGTAGCGGGAGAATACAATGAGCAGTTCTTC. This translates into CASSGTGSVAGEYNEQFF.

This clone was observed a few times. The gene calls are TRBV6-6 and TRBJ2-3; TRBD2 is a possible D gene (5 bases). V dropped 2 bases and J dropped 6 bases, with 12 bases sitting between them. This CDR3 spans 14 amino acids. Germline V gives CDR1 MNHNY, CDR2 SVGAGI (reference sequence). The CDR3 sequence is CASSYDAGGDTQYF. The CDR3 DNA sequence: TGTGCCAGCAGTTACGACGCAGGAGGCGATACGCAGTATTTT.

V usage is TRBV6-1 and J usage is TRBJ2-7; 8 bases line up with TRBD2. This CDR3 is built from 13 residues. Unmatched junction bases numbered 8, after V lost 8 bases and J lost 5 bases. In germline, CDR1 is MNHNS, CDR2 SASEGT. CDR3 protein: CASRTGLVHEQYF. The CDR3 coding sequence is TGTGCCAGCCGAACGGGACTAGTCCACGAGCAGTACTTC.

This CDR3 reads CASSLAGGAYEQYF. DNA for the CDR3: TGTGCCAGCAGCTTAGCGGGAGGGGCCTACGAGCAGTACTTC. The chain recombines TRBV11-3 with TRBJ2-7; 8 bases line up with TRBD2. Germline CDR1 SGHNT, CDR2 YENEEA. The CDR3 is 14 amino acids. V shed 1 base, J shed 2 bases, and the junction held 1 base outside the gene matches.

The J gene is TRBJ1-2, the V gene TRBV5-1, with D tentatively TRBD1 (6 bases). The V end was cut by 0 bases, the J end by 0 bases, with 15 bases between. Germline CDR1 SGHRS, CDR2 YFSETQ. The CDR3 is made up of 17 amino acids. The CDR3 nucleotides are TGCGCCAGCAGCTTGGGAATTACAGGGAAGACTAACTATGGCTACACCTTC. Its protein is CASSLGITGKTNYGYTF.

The chain recombines TRBV18 with TRBJ1-1; D might be TRBD1 (6 bases). The V end lost 6 bases, the J end lost 4 bases, and 9 bases lay between the germline ends. The CDR3 covers 12 residues. Germline values: CDR1 KGHSH, CDR2 LQKENI. This CDR3 is CASSSGATEAFF. The CDR3, as DNA: TGTGCCAGCTCCTCGGGGGCCACTGAAGCTTTCTTT. Complete variable domain (other parts from reference TRBV18 and TRBJ1-1): NAGVMQNPRHLVRRRGQEARLRCSPMKGHSHVYWYRQLPEEGLKFMVYLQKENIIDESGMPKERFSAEFPKEGPSILRIQQVVRGDSAAYFCASSSGATEAFFGQGTRLTVV.

This clone is medium-sized (0.01 to 0.1%). The gene calls are TRBV6-5 and TRBJ2-7, with D possibly TRBD2 on 5 matching bases. Germline V gene sequence: CDR1 MNHEY, CDR2 SVGAGI. Trimming left V 2 bases short and J 3 bases short, with 17 bases between. CDR3 length: 16 amino acids. The CDR3 protein is CASSYRWETRHYEQYF. The CDR3 coding sequence is TGTGCCAGCAGTTACAGGTGGGAGACCCGTCACTACGAGCAGTACTTC.

The chain employs TRBV7-2 and TRBJ1-2; D not resolved. Germline CDR1 is SGHTA and CDR2 is FQGNSA. The CDR3 spans 14 residues. Deletions cut 1 base from V and 5 bases from J, with 11 bases between. The CDR3 DNA sequence: TGTGCCAGCAGCTTAGATGGCCAGAGTTATGGCTACACCTTC. It encodes CASSLDGQSYGYTF. The whole variable domain, remainder taken from reference TRBV7-2 and TRBJ1-2, is GAGVSQSPSNKVTEKGKDVELRCDPISGHTALYWYRQSLGQGLEFLIYFQGNSAPDKSGLPSDRFSAERTGGSVSTLTIQRTQQEDSAVYLCASSLDGQSYGYTFGSGTRLTVV.

The V and J genes are TRBV19 and TRBJ2-2; TRBD2 might be the D (6 bases). V was clipped by 1 base and J by 6 bases, with 9 bases between them. Germline V lookup: CDR1 LNHDA, CDR2 SQIVND (reference sequence). The CDR3 is 14 amino acids. The CDR3 loop is CASSIAGVAGELFF. Here the CDR3 DNA reads TGTGCCAGTAGTATAGCGGGGGTCGCCGGGGAGCTGTTTTTT.

A few counts support this clone. The chain employs TRBV13 and TRBJ2-7; 11 nucleotides align to TRBD1. V was clipped by 6 bases and J by 7 bases; unmatched bases: 11. The CDR3 covers 15 residues. Germline V gives CDR1 PRHDT, CDR2 FYEKMQ (reference sequence). CDR3 sequence (DNA): TGTGCCAGCAGTTCCTCCGGGACAGGGGGTGGGGAGCAGTACTTC. Its protein is CASSSSGTGGGEQYF.

The rearrangement joins TRBV7-9 to TRBJ2-7; 9 nucleotides match TRBD2. Germline V gives CDR1 SEHNR, CDR2 FQNEAQ (reference sequence). The CDR3 has 15 amino acids. Unmatched junction bases numbered 7, after V lost 3 bases and J lost 4 bases. The CDR3 DNA sequence: TGTGCCAGCAGCTTTATGGTTAGCGGGAGTTACGAGCAGTACTTC. Amino acid sequence: CASSFMVSGSYEQYF. Filled out from reference TRBV7-9 and TRBJ2-7, the complete variable domain reads DTGVSQNPRHKITKRGQNVTFRCDPISEHNRLYWYRQTLGQGPEFLTYFQNEAQLEKSRLLSDRFSAERPKGSFSTLEIQRTEQGDSAMYLCASSFMVSGSYEQYFGPGTRLTVT.

This chain uses TRBV7-2 with TRBJ1-1; a possible D gene is TRBD1 (5 bases). CDR1 is SGHTA and CDR2 is FQGNSA in the germline V gene. CDR3 length: 16 residues. Deletions cut 2 bases from V and 5 bases from J, with 18 bases between. CDR3 sequence: CASSLLARGSGTEAFF. The CDR3 DNA reads as TGTGCCAGCAGCTTATTAGCCCGGGGGTCGGGAACTGAAGCTTTCTTT.

This clone was recorded only once. The chain couples TRBV7-3 to TRBJ2-3, with 13 bases matching TRBD2. Germline assignment: CDR1 SGHTA and CDR2 FQGTGA. V shed 0 bases and J 2 bases; nucleotides not matched to a gene: 8. There are 19 residues in the CDR3. CDR3 sequence: CASSLTLGGLAGFTDTQYF. The DNA of the CDR3 is TGTGCCAGCAGCTTAACCCTGGGGGGACTAGCGGGGTTCACAGATACGCAGTATTTT.

The CDR3 region is CASSIETEGSGANVLTF. The CDR3 DNA reads TGTGCCAGTAGTATCGAGACAGAGGGCTCTGGGGCCAACGTCCTGACTTTC. V usage is TRBV19 and J usage is TRBJ2-6; tentatively, D is TRBD1 or TRBD2 (5 bases each). The CDR3 runs to 17 residues. The germline CDR1 and CDR2 sequences are LNHDA and SQIVND (reference sequence). The germline V and J ends were trimmed by 3 bases and 0 bases, with 12 bases remaining between them.

The chain carries TRBV4-1 and TRBJ2-5; D is uncertain. In germline, CDR1 is MGHRA, CDR2 YSYEKL. Between the trimmed V and J ends, which lost 0 bases and 2 bases, there was a span of 7 bases. The CDR3 spans 14 residues. CDR3 region: CASSQEWAQETQYF. The CDR3, as DNA: TGCGCCAGCAGCCAAGAATGGGCGCAAGAGACCCAGTACTTC.